This paragraph reports one T cell receptor (beta chain). Antigen unknown. CDR3 length: 16 amino acids. Germline CDR1 and CDR2: SGHVS and FNYEAQ. Trimming removed 1 base from V and 0 bases from J, with 10 bases in between. Naive CD8 populations comprised CD45RO-negative cells positively selected for CCR7, excluding terminally differentiated effector memory CD45RA+ cells. The data derive from a study of shared clonotypes between healthy human individuals. Findings and caveats of the study: Clonotypes that were shared across a few donors made up roughly 5% of naive CD4 clonotypes. Sampling covered nothing but blood. Tissue TCR repertoires likely differ from those found in blood.

Sorted-subset replicate PCR reactions contained about 200 ng DNA, corresponding to about 30,000 T cell genomes. As originally analysed: Junction-only sequences produced by ImmunoSEQ had no quality scores, so filtering differed. Profiled with immunoSEQ multiplex PCR; TCRdb holds only in-frame clones, not every one. The D gene and trimming were derived from the DNA, and the V and J assignments and clone size from that table. The sample lists more than 600,000 clones, roughly 94% occurring once. The sequenced sample consisted of naive CD8+ T cells sorted from blood. The TCR was taken from a man aged 25 to 40 in good health. The V call is TRBV7-6, the J call TRBJ2-1, with D uncertain. This CDR3 is CASSLVRPSSYNEQFF. As DNA, the CDR3 is TGTGCCAGCAGCTTAGTCCGCCCGAGCTCCTACAATGAGCAGTTCTTC.